This note documents a single T cell receptor (beta chain) sequence. The target antigen is unknown. The record originates from a study of early stage breast cancer tumors. The wider study: ER+/PR+/HER2- status applied to about 80% of the 16 invasive breast tumors.

General study findings and limits: Functional markers like CD4, CD8 and FOXP3 were missed in bulk sequencing. In about 90% of the 16 patients, blood comparison separated tumor from normal breast.

Germline assignment: CDR1 SEHNR and CDR2 FQNEAQ (reference sequence). The CDR3 runs 14 residues. V lost 1 base, J lost 4 bases, and 10 bases lay in between. Only in-frame clones appear in the TCRdb table, and some are missing; sequencing was by immunoSEQ multiplex PCR. The sample holds nearly 11,000 clones, roughly 69% seen once. Sequencing input: breast tumor tissue. This chain uses TRBV7-9 with TRBJ2-5; perhaps D is TRBD1 or TRBD2 (6 bases each). This clonotype was sampled from a person aged 35 to 50 with breast cancer. The CDR3 bases are TGTGCCAGCAGCTTAGACGGGGGCGGAGAGACCCAGTACTTC. It translates to CASSLDGGGETQYF. The full variable domain, completed using reference TRBV7-9 and TRBJ2-5, is DTGVSQNPRHKITKRGQNVTFRCDPISEHNRLYWYRQTLGQGPEFLTYFQNEAQLEKSRLLSDRFSAERPKGSFSTLEIQRTEQGDSAMYLCASSLDGGGETQYFGPGTRLLVL.